This entry describes one TCR beta chain. Per germline, CDR1 SGDLS and CDR2 YYNGEE. The CDR3 spans 15 residues. Losses at the gene ends were 0 bases for V and 8 bases for J; bases not matched to a gene: 7. This sample is part of a study of T cell changes during pregnancy in multiple sclerosis. Produced via immunoSEQ multiplex PCR; TCRdb's table is partial and in-frame only. The data show under 80,000 clones, roughly 87% seen once. The V gene is TRBV9, the J gene TRBJ1-1, with 10 bases matching TRBD1. This sample comprised peripheral blood, obtained in the first trimester of pregnancy. This TCR came from a female donor with multiple sclerosis, enrolled in a pregnancy study. DNA of the CDR3: TGTGCCAGCAGCGTAGATCCGGGACAGGGGCCCGAAGCTTTCTTT. Its translation is CASSVDPGQGPEAFF.